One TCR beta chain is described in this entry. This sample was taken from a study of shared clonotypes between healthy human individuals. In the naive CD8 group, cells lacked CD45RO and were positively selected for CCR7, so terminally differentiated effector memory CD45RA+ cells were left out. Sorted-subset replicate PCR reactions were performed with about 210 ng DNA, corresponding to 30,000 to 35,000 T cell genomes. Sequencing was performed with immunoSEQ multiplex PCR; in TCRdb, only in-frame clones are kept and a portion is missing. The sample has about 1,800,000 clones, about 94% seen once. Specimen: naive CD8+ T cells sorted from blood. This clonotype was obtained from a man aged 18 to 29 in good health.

Here the CDR3 reads CASAREFRLNEQFF. CDR3 nucleotides: TGTGCCAGTGCGCGGGAGTTTCGTTTGAATGAGCAGTTCTTC. The chain recombines TRBV19 with TRBJ2-1; 7 positions agree with TRBD2. Per germline, CDR1 LNHDA and CDR2 SQIVND (reference sequence). Losses at the gene ends were 8 bases for V and 7 bases for J; bases not matched to a gene: 11. The CDR3 consists of 14 residues.